The 19 T cell receptor beta chains below were found in one sample sequenced in a study of cytomegalovirus exposure and HLA in healthy donors. Researchers ran the PCR with 60 Vbeta and 13 Jbeta primers. Libraries were prepared by immunoSEQ multiplex PCR; TCRdb keeps only in-frame clonotypes and omits some of them. This table holds over 150,000 clones, roughly four fifths found once. Sequenced input: PBMCs. These receptors were taken from a girl under 18 in good health and CMV-seropositive.

The V call is TRBV28, the J call TRBJ2-5, with a tentative D call TRBD2 (5 bases). Germline V gene data show CDR1 as MDHEN and CDR2 as SYDVKM. V lost 5 bases and J lost 4, with 20 bases in between. The CDR3 is 16 amino acids. The CDR3 loop reads CASSPNGLGPRETQYF. CDR3 bases: TGTGCCAGCAGTCCCAATGGACTTGGTCCAAGAGAGACCCAGTACTTC. Filled out from reference TRBV28 and TRBJ2-5, the complete variable domain reads DVKVTQSSRYLVKRTGEKVFLECVQDMDHENMFWYRQDPGLGLRLIYFSYDVKMKEKGDIPEGYSVSREKKERFSLILESASTNQTSMYLCASSPNGLGPRETQYFGPGTRLLVL.

This clone was picked up a small number of times. CDR3 sequence: CASSSGREANEKLFF. CDR3 coding DNA: TGTGCCAGCAGCTCCGGCCGGGAGGCTAATGAAAAACTGTTTTTT. The gene calls are TRBV7-3 and TRBJ1-4, with unresolved D. The CDR3 is 15 amino acids. CDR1 is SGHTA and CDR2 is FQGTGA in the germline V gene. The V and J ends lost 4 bases and 3 bases respectively, with 12 bases between them.

The chain couples TRBV2 to TRBJ1-1, with D possibly being TRBD1 (6 bases). V was clipped by 7 bases and J by 0 bases, with 15 bases between them. The germline CDR1 and CDR2 sequences are SNHLY and FYNNEI. This CDR3 region has 15 residues. For the CDR3, the DNA is TGTGCCAGCAAAAGTGGAGACAGGATGAACACTGAAGCTTTCTTT. It codes for CASKSGDRMNTEAFF. Full variable domain (remainder filled in from reference TRBV2 and TRBJ1-1): EPEVTQTPSHQVTQMGQEVILRCVPISNHLYFYWYRQILGQKVEFLVSFYNNEISEKSEIFDDQFSVERPDGSNFTLKIRSTKLEDSAMYFCASKSGDRMNTEAFFGQGTRLTVV.

The chain's CDR3 is CASSERGNTIYF. DNA for the CDR3: TGTGCCAGCAGTGAGCGGGGAAACACCATATATTTT. This chain joins TRBV2 and TRBJ1-3; D gene uncertain. Germline-derived CDR1 and CDR2 are SNHLY and FYNNEI. The CDR3 sequence is 12 residues long. V lost 3 bases and J 4 bases, leaving 4 bases between the germline ends.

This chain uses TRBV2 with TRBJ2-2; D remains ambiguous. The CDR3 has 15 residues. V was cut by 3 bases and J by 4 bases, with 12 bases left in between. CDR1 SNHLY and CDR2 FYNNEI come from the germline V gene. As DNA, the CDR3 is TGTGCCAGCAGTGAGGTTAGAAAAACCACCGGGGAGCTGTTTTTT. It yields the protein CASSEVRKTTGELFF.

This clone was picked up one time. V gene TRBV2 combines with J gene TRBJ2-7; TRBD1 is a possible D gene (6 bases). The germline gives CDR1 SNHLY, CDR2 FYNNEI. This CDR3 is built from 13 residues. V lost 4 bases to trimming and J lost 3 bases, with 10 bases between them. The CDR3 region is CASSGGHLYEQYF. The CDR3 bases are TGTGCCAGCAGTGGGGGACACCTCTACGAGCAGTACTTC.

Points on this clone: This sample includes further DNA sequences coding for the same CDR3. This sequence joins TRBV5-5 and TRBJ1-4; maybe TRBD1 (6 bases). There are 14 residues in the CDR3. The V gene lost 2 bases and the J gene lost 4 bases, with 9 bases spanning the gap. Germline assignment: CDR1 SGHKS and CDR2 YYEKEE (reference sequence). CDR3: CASSLQGRNEKLFF. CDR3 sequence (DNA): TGTGCCAGCAGCTTACAGGGACGTAATGAAAAACTGTTTTTT.

The V call is TRBV4-1, the J call TRBJ1-2, with TRBD1 matching 7 bases. This CDR3 comprises 13 residues. Germline CDR1 and CDR2: MGHRA and YSYEKL. The V and J ends lost 3 bases and 4 bases, in that order; junction bases with no gene match: 2. DNA for the CDR3: TGCGCCAGCAGCCACGGACAGGTCTATGGCTACACCTTC. Encoded protein: CASSHGQVYGYTF.

This clone has a handful of counts. The chain has TRBV6-5 and TRBJ2-6, with D hard to call. Germline values: CDR1 MNHEY, CDR2 SVGAGI. This CDR3 is built from 13 residues. V shed 7 bases and J shed 1 base, with 5 bases lying between them. The DNA of the CDR3 is TGTGCCAGCACGGGTTCTGGGGCCAACGTCCTGACTTTC. This translates into CASTGSGANVLTF.

The rearrangement links TRBV11-3 to TRBJ2-1; TRBD1 might be the D (7 bases). V lost 1 base and J lost 3, with 13 bases in between. In germline, CDR1 is SGHNT, CDR2 YENEEA. The CDR3 runs to 16 residues. CDR3 residues: CASSLGRDSFYNEQFF. Written as DNA, the CDR3 is TGTGCCAGCAGCTTAGGGCGGGACAGCTTCTACAATGAGCAGTTCTTC.

The chain employs TRBV25-1 and TRBJ2-3, with 8 bases matching TRBD2. The CDR3 has 16 residues. The V gene end was trimmed by 0 bases and the J gene end by 2 bases; junction bases not matched to a gene: 4. CDR1 is MGHDK and CDR2 is SYGVNS in the germline V gene. The CDR3 here is CASSEYVAGITDTQYF. For the CDR3, the DNA is TGTGCCAGCAGTGAATACGTAGCGGGGATCACAGATACGCAGTATTTT.

The V and J genes are TRBV4-1 and TRBJ2-3; 9 bases line up with TRBD2. There are 18 residues in the CDR3. Germline CDR1 MGHRA, CDR2 YSYEKL. Trimming removed 1 base from V and 8 bases from J; junction bases left unmatched: 16. The CDR3 reads CASSQVPPSGGSQATQYF. The CDR3 nucleotides are TGCGCCAGCAGCCAAGTTCCGCCGAGCGGGGGGTCCCAGGCTACGCAGTATTTT.

The chain employs TRBV7-3 and TRBJ1-2, with 7 bases fitting TRBD1. Trimming took 1 base from V and 8 from J; bases not matched to a gene: 10. The CDR3 totals 15 residues. Germline CDR1 reads SGHTA; CDR2 reads FQGTGA. CDR3 in amino acids: CASSLNYGTALGYTF. In DNA form, the CDR3 reads TGTGCCAGCAGCTTAAATTATGGGACAGCGCTCGGCTACACCTTC.

Written as DNA, the CDR3 is TGCGCCAGCAGCCACAGGGGCGGATCAAATGGCTACACCTTC. Amino acid sequence: CASSHRGGSNGYTF. The chain employs TRBV5-1 and TRBJ1-2; 7 positions match TRBD1. V shed 4 bases, J shed 6 bases, and the junction held 9 bases outside the gene matches. Germline V CDR1 and CDR2: SGHRS, YFSETQ. This CDR3 contains 14 residues.

This chain links TRBV15 with TRBJ1-5; no firm D call. V lost 1 base to trimming and J lost 3 bases, with 7 bases between them. This CDR3 region has 14 residues. In germline, CDR1 is LNHNV, CDR2 YYDKDF (reference sequence). This CDR3 reads CATSRGIDNQPQHF. DNA for the CDR3: TGTGCCACCAGCAGAGGAATAGACAATCAGCCCCAGCATTTT.

CDR3 amino acids: CASSLGTSRGNTEAFF. The CDR3 region has the DNA TGTGCCAGCAGCCTGGGGACATCACGGGGTAACACTGAAGCTTTCTTT. The V call is TRBV14, the J call TRBJ1-1, with a possible D match to TRBD1 (6 bases). V dropped 4 bases and J dropped 2 bases, with 17 bases sitting between them. Germline CDR1 reads SGHDN; CDR2 reads FVKESK. The CDR3 is 16 amino acids. Full variable domain (rest looked up from reference TRBV14 and TRBJ1-1): EAGVTQFPSHSVIEKGQTVTLRCDPISGHDNLYWYRRVMGKEIKFLLHFVKESKQDESGMPNNRFLAERTGGTYSTLKVQPAELEDSGVYFCASSLGTSRGNTEAFFGQGTRLTVV.

The J gene is TRBJ1-6, the V gene TRBV12-5; D remains unclear. The CDR3 covers 11 residues. Germline CDR1 reads LGHNT; CDR2 reads FRNRAP. Trimming removed 6 bases from V and 9 bases from J, with 6 bases in between. The CDR3 reads CASGFSSPLHF. CDR3 sequence (DNA): TGTGCTAGTGGGTTTAGTTCACCCCTCCACTTT.

V gene TRBV11-1 combines with J gene TRBJ1-1, with 8 bases that match TRBD1. After removal of 5 bases from V and 5 bases from J, the junction contained 7 bases not matched to a gene. CDR3 length equals 14 residues. Germline V gene data show CDR1 as SGHAT and CDR2 as FQDESV (reference sequence). The CDR3 DNA reads as TGTGCCAGCAGCCCCCGGGACAGGCCGACTGAAGCTTTCTTT. As protein: CASSPRDRPTEAFF. The variable domain in full, completed from reference TRBV11-1 and TRBJ1-1, reads EAEVAQSPRYKITEKSQAVAFWCDPISGHATLYWYRQILGQGPELLVQFQDESVVDDSQLPKDRFSAERLKGVDSTLKIQPAELGDSAMYLCASSPRDRPTEAFFGQGTRLTVV.

The chain combines TRBV7-8 with TRBJ2-2; TRBD2 might be the D (7 bases). The CDR3 has 15 amino acids. V gave up 1 base and J gave up 5 bases, with 11 bases separating them. Germline assignment: CDR1 SGHVS and CDR2 FQNEAQ. The CDR3 is CASSLGGGWTGELFF. CDR3 in DNA: TGTGCCAGCAGCTTAGGGGGGGGCTGGACCGGGGAGCTGTTTTTT.